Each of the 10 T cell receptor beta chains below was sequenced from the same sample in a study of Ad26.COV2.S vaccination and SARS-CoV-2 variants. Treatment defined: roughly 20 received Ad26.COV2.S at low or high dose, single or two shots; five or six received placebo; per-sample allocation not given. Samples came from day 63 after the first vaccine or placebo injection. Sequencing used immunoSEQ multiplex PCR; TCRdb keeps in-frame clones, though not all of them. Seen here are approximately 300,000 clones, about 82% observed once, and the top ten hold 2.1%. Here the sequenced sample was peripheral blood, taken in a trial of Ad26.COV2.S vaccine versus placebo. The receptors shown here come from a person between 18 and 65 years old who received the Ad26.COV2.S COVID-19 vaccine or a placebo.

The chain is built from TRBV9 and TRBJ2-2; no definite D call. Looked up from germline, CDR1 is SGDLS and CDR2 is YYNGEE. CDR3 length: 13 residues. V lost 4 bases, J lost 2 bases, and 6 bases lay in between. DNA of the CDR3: TGTGCCAGCAGCTTCCGTAACACCGGGGAGCTGTTTTTT. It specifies CASSFRNTGELFF.

The CDR3 loop reads CASRRSSTDTQYF. The CDR3 DNA reads as TGTGCCAGCAGGCGATCGAGCACAGATACGCAGTATTTT. This rearrangement joins TRBV27 to TRBJ2-3; D is uncertain. Per the germline V gene, CDR1 is MNHEY and CDR2 is SMNVEV (reference sequence). Trimming removed 6 bases from V and 0 bases from J, with 7 bases in between. This CDR3 contains 13 residues.

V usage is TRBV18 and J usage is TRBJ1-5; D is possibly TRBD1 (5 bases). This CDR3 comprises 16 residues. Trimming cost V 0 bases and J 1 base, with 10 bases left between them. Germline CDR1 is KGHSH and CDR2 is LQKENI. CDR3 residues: CASSPPGQRSNQPQHF. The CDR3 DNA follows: TGTGCCAGCTCACCACCGGGGCAGAGGAGCAATCAGCCCCAGCATTTT.

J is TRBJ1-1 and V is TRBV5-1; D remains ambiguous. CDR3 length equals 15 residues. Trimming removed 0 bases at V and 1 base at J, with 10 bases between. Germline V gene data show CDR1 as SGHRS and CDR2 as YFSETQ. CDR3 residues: CASSLDPESNTEAFF. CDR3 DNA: TGCGCCAGCAGCTTGGATCCAGAATCGAACACTGAAGCTTTCTTT. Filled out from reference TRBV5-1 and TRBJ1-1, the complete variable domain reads KAGVTQTPRYLIKTRGQQVTLSCSPISGHRSVSWYQQTPGQGLQFLFEYFSETQRNKGNFPGRFSGRQFSNSRSEMNVSTLELGDSALYLCASSLDPESNTEAFFGQGTRLTVV.

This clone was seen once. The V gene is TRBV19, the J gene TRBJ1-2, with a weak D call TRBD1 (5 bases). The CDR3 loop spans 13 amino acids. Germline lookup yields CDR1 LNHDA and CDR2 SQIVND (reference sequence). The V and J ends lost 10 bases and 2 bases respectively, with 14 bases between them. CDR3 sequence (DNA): TGTGCCACCGCATTACAGGAAAACTATGGCTACACCTTC. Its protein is CATALQENYGYTF. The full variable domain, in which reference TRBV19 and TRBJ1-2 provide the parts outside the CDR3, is DGGITQSPKYLFRKEGQNVTLSCEQNLNHDAMYWYRQDPGQGLRLIYYSQIVNDFQKGDIAEGYSVSREKKESFPLTVTSAQKNPTAFYLCATALQENYGYTFGSGTRLTVV.

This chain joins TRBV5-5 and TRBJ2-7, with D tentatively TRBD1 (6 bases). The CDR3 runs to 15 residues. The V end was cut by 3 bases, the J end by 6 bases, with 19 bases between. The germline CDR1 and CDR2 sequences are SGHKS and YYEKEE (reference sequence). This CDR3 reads CASSSAGTPPAEQYF. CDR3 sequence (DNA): TGTGCCAGCAGCTCCGCTGGGACACCGCCCGCCGAGCAGTACTTC.

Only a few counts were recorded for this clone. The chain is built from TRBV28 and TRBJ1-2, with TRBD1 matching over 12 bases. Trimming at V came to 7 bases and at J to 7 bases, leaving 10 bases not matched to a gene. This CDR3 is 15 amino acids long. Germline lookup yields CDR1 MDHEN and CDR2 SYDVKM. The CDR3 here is CASTQRPGQGAGYTF. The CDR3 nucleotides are TGTGCCAGCACCCAACGGCCGGGACAGGGGGCTGGCTACACCTTC.

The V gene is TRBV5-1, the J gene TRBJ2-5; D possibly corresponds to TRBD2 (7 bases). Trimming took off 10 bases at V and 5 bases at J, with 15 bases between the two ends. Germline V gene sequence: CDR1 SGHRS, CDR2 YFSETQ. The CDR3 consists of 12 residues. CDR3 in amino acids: CASRGGGETQYF. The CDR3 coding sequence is TGCGCCTCACGCGGGGGCGGGGAGACCCAGTACTTC.

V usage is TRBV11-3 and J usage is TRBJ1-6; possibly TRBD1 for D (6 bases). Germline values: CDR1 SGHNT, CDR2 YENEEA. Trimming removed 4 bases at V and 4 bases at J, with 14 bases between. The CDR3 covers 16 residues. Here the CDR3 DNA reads TGTGCCAGCAGCTCGGGGGGGCAGACGTATAATTCACCCCTCCACTTT. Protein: CASSSGGQTYNSPLHF.

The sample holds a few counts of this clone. Written as DNA, the CDR3 is TGTGCCAGCAGCCCCGTCGGGACTACTGGCTACGAGCAGTACTTC. Protein sequence: CASSPVGTTGYEQYF. The chain links TRBV11-3 to TRBJ2-7, with 7 bases lining up with TRBD2. Germline CDR1 and CDR2: SGHNT and YENEEA. The CDR3 runs to 15 residues. The V and J ends lost 5 bases and 3 bases, in that order; junction bases with no gene match: 10.